Each of the 12 T cell receptor beta chains below was sequenced from the same sample in a study of cytomegalovirus exposure and HLA in healthy donors. This PCR relied on a set of 60 Vbeta primers and 13 Jbeta primers. Repertoires were generated with immunoSEQ multiplex PCR, while TCRdb's copy carries only in-frame clones and drops some. The sample has 140,000 to 150,000 clones; roughly 79% are singletons. The sequenced sample was PBMCs. The receptors come from a woman aged 60-75 years in good health and CMV-seropositive.

The V call is TRBV18, the J call TRBJ2-5, with D maybe TRBD2 (5 bases). The V and J ends lost 3 bases and 9 bases respectively, with 11 bases between them. Germline V gene lookup returns CDR1 KGHSH and CDR2 LQKENI. The CDR3 has 12 residues. The CDR3 loop reads CASSPPTGAQYF. In nucleotides, the CDR3 is TGTGCCAGCTCACCCCCGACCGGGGCCCAGTACTTC.

This clone has a handful of counts. The rearrangement joins TRBV30 to TRBJ1-2; tentatively, D is TRBD1 (5 bases). The V end was cut by 6 bases, the J end by 4 bases, with 15 bases between. This CDR3 comprises 13 residues. Per the germline V gene, CDR1 is GTSNPN and CDR2 is SVGIG (reference sequence). CDR3 residues: CACGPLRGYGYTF. In DNA, the CDR3 is TGTGCCTGTGGCCCTCTTAGGGGCTATGGCTACACCTTC.

The chain has TRBV7-9 and TRBJ1-2; D is perhaps TRBD1 (6 bases). Germline CDR1 and CDR2: SEHNR and FQNEAQ (reference sequence). The CDR3 runs 12 residues. Deletions cut 5 bases from V and 9 bases from J, with 13 bases between. CDR3 protein: CASSLRGQRYTF. The CDR3 bases are TGTGCCAGCAGCCTCAGGGGCCAGCGCTACACCTTC.

J is TRBJ2-7 and V is TRBV7-2; possible D gene TRBD2, 6 bases. V lost 1 base and J 1 base, leaving 11 bases between the germline ends. CDR1 is SGHTA, CDR2 FQGNSA, per germline. This CDR3 has 15 residues. The CDR3 nucleotides read TGTGCCAGCAGCTTAGAGGGCGGGATTTCCTACGAGCAGTACTTC. Encoded protein: CASSLEGGISYEQYF.

With regard to this clone: This specimen includes other DNA sequences encoding the same CDR3. The chain is built from TRBV27 and TRBJ2-7; tentative D call: TRBD1 (5 bases). Germline V CDR1 and CDR2: MNHEY, SMNVEV (reference sequence). This CDR3 spans 13 amino acids. The V end lost 4 bases, the J end lost 2 bases, and 9 bases lay between the germline ends. The CDR3 sequence is CASSSGQTYEQYF. Here the CDR3 DNA reads TGTGCCAGCAGTTCAGGGCAGACCTACGAGCAGTACTTC.

The rearrangement uses TRBV5-1 and TRBJ2-6; perhaps TRBD1 as D (6 bases). This CDR3 comprises 15 residues. Germline assignment: CDR1 SGHRS and CDR2 YFSETQ. V shed 4 bases and J shed 1 base, with 9 bases lying between them. CDR3 protein: CASSEQGSGANVLTF. CDR3 coding DNA: TGCGCCAGCAGCGAACAGGGTTCTGGGGCCAACGTCCTGACTTTC.

This clone was counted only a few times. The rearrangement joins TRBV5-1 to TRBJ1-5, with 9 bases fitting TRBD1. This CDR3 comprises 14 residues. After removal of 0 bases from V and 7 bases from J, the junction contained 2 bases not matched to a gene. CDR1 and CDR2 (germline): SGHRS, YFSETQ. CDR3 in DNA: TGCGCCAGCAGCTTGGATACAGGGGGCCAGCCCCAGCATTTT. Encoded protein: CASSLDTGGQPQHF.

This chain uses TRBV27 with TRBJ2-5; tentative D call: TRBD2 (6 bases). The CDR3 runs 12 residues. Germline values: CDR1 MNHEY, CDR2 SMNVEV (reference sequence). Between the trimmed V and J ends, which lost 8 bases and 2 bases, there was a span of 9 bases. CDR3 in DNA: TGTGCCAGCTGGGGGGAGCAAGAGACCCAGTACTTC. Translated, it gives CASWGEQETQYF.

V gene TRBV30 combines with J gene TRBJ2-5, with D possibly TRBD2 on 6 matching bases. The end of the DNA is better explained by TRBJ2-7, so the J call may be wrong. The germline V gene encodes CDR1 GTSNPN and CDR2 SVGIG (reference sequence). This CDR3 has 14 amino acids. The chain's CDR3 is CAWDEGLPSYEQYF. Here the CDR3 DNA reads TGTGCCTGGGACGAGGGACTGCCCTCCTACGAGCAGTACTTC.

The CDR3 loop is CASSTSGASTDTQYF. The CDR3 bases are TGTGCCAGCAGTACTAGCGGGGCTAGCACAGATACGCAGTATTTT. This rearrangement joins TRBV6-4 to TRBJ2-3, with 10 bases lining up with TRBD2. Trimming removed 5 bases from V and 0 bases from J; junction bases left unmatched: 2. This CDR3 region has 15 residues. Looked up from germline, CDR1 is MRHNA and CDR2 is SNTAGT.

The chain combines TRBV4-3 with TRBJ2-3, with D perhaps TRBD2 (5 bases). This CDR3 spans 15 amino acids. V was clipped by 1 base and J by 2 bases, with 10 bases between them. Germline CDR1 reads LGHNA; CDR2 reads YSLEER. CDR3 sequence: CASSQGLTPTDTQYF. The CDR3 region has the DNA TGCGCCAGCAGCCAAGGACTAACGCCCACAGATACGCAGTATTTT.

V usage is TRBV10-3 and J usage is TRBJ2-7; 9 bases are shared with TRBD2. Germline values: CDR1 ENHRY, CDR2 SYGVKD. The ends lost 4 bases at V and 5 bases at J; junction bases unmatched: 9. This CDR3 has 15 amino acids. CDR3 in DNA: TGTGCCATCAGTGGGGGTAGCGGGAGATATGACGAGCAGTACTTC. Amino acids: CAISGGSGRYDEQYF.